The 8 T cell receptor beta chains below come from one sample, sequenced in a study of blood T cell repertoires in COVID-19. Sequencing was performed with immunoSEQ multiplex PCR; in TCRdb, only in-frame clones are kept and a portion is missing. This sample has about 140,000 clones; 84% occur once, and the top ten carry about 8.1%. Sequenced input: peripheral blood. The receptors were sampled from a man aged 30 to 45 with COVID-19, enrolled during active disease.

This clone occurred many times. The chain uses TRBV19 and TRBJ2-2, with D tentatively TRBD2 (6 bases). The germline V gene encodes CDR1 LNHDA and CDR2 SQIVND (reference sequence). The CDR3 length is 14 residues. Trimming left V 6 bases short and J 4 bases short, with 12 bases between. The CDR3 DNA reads TGTGCCAGTAGGGCTTCTAGCGTCACCGGGGAGCTGTTTTTT. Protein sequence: CASRASSVTGELFF.

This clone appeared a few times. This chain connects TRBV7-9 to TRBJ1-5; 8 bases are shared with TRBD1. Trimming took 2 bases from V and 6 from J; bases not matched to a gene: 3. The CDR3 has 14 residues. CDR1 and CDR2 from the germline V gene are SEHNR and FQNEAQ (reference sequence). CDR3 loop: CASSLQGASQPQHF. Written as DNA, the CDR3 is TGTGCCAGCAGCTTACAGGGGGCAAGTCAGCCCCAGCATTTT.

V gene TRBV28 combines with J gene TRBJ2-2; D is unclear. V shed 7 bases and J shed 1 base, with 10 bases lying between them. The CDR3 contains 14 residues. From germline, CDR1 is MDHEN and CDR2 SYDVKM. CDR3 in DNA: TGTGCCAGCAACCTAGTTCAGAACACCGGGGAGCTGTTTTTT. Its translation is CASNLVQNTGELFF.

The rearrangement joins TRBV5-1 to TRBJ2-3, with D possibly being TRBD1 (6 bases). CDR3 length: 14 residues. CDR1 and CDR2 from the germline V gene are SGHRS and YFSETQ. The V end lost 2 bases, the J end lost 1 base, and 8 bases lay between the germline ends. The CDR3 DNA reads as TGCGCCAGCAGCTTAAGACAGGGCACAGATACGCAGTATTTT. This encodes CASSLRQGTDTQYF.

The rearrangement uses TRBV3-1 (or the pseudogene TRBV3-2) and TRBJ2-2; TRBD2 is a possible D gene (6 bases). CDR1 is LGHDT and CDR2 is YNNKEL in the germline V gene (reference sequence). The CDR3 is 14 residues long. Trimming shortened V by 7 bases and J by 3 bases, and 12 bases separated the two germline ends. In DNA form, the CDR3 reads TGTGCCAGCACCCGAAGCGGGCACACCGGGGAGCTGTTTTTT. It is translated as CASTRSGHTGELFF.

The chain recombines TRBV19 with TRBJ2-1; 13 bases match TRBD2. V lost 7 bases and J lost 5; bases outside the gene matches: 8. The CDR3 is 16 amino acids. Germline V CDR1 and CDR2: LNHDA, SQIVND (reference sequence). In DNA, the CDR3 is TGTGCCAGTAAAACCGGACTAGCGGGAGCCAACAATGAGCAGTTCTTC. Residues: CASKTGLAGANNEQFF.

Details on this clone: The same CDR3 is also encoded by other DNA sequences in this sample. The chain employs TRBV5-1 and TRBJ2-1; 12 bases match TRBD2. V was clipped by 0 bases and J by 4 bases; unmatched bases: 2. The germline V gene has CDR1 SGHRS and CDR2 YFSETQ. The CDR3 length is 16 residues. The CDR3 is CASSLGLAGAYNEQFF. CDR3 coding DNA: TGCGCCAGCAGCTTGGGACTAGCGGGAGCTTACAATGAGCAGTTCTTC.

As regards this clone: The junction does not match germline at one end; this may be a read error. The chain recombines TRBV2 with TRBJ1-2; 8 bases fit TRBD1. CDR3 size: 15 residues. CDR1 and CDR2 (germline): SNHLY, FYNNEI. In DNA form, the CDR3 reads TGTGCCAGCCGTGAATCCTCACAGGGGGGAATTGGCTACACCTTC. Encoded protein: CASRESSQGGIGYTF.